Below are 16 T cell receptor beta chains sequenced from a single sample in a study of T cell responses to AZD1222 COVID-19 vaccine. Sequencing used immunoSEQ multiplex PCR; TCRdb keeps in-frame clones, though not all of them. The repertoire consists of under 85,000 clones, with 88% occurring once and the leading ten covering approximately 4.7%. The material sequenced was peripheral blood, taken on day 0 of MenACWY control vaccination. These receptors were obtained from an adult in good health.

The J gene is TRBJ1-4, the V gene TRBV19; 9 nucleotides align to TRBD1. Unmatched junction bases numbered 11, after V lost 4 bases and J lost 2 bases. The CDR3 loop spans 18 amino acids. Germline loops: CDR1 LNHDA, CDR2 SQIVND (reference sequence). The CDR3 DNA follows: TGTGCCAGTAGTACCATCGGACAGGGGAGGATTACTAATGAAAAACTGTTTTTT. Translation: CASSTIGQGRITNEKLFF.

The chain links TRBV12-5 to TRBJ1-1; tentatively, D is TRBD1 (6 bases). Trimming removed 1 base from V and 3 bases from J, with 6 bases in between. The CDR3 sequence is 13 residues long. Germline V CDR1 and CDR2: LGHNT, FRNRAP. CDR3 nucleotide sequence: TGTGCTAGTGGTTTGGCAGGGGACACTGAAGCTTTCTTT. This gives the protein CASGLAGDTEAFF. The full variable domain, completed using reference TRBV12-5 and TRBJ1-1, is DARVTQTPRHKVTEMGQEVTMRCQPILGHNTVFWYRQTMMQGLELLAYFRNRAPLDDSGMPKDRFSAEMPDATLATLKIQPSEPRDSAVYFCASGLAGDTEAFFGQGTRLTVV.

This chain joins TRBV21-1 and TRBJ1-3; the table's D call, TRBD1, has no DNA check behind it. TRBV21-1 is an annotated pseudogene. This CDR3 has 17 residues. CDR3 loop: CASSNSGTGGDGNTIYF. The CDR3 DNA reads as TGTGCCAGCAGCAATTCTGGGACAGGGGGCGATGGAAACACCATATATTTT.

Comment on this clone: In the same sample, other DNA sequences code for this CDR3. The CDR3 spells CASSSGNTGELFF. The CDR3, as DNA: TGTGCCAGCAGTTCTGGGAACACCGGGGAGCTGTTTTTT. The chain recombines TRBV6-5 with TRBJ2-2; no reliable D call. This CDR3 is 13 amino acids long. V was shortened by 4 bases and J by 1 base, with 4 bases between the two germline ends. Per the germline V gene, CDR1 is MNHEY and CDR2 is SVGAGI.

The gene calls are TRBV5-1 and TRBJ2-6; 8 nucleotides match TRBD1. Germline trimming cut 1 base from V and 0 bases from J; bases unmatched to any gene: 12. The germline CDR1 and CDR2 sequences are SGHRS and YFSETQ. The CDR3 sequence is 20 residues long. This chain's CDR3 is CASSLRAWTGMNSGANVLTF. The CDR3 nucleotides are TGCGCCAGCAGCTTGAGGGCCTGGACAGGGATGAACTCTGGGGCCAACGTCCTGACTTTC.

The CDR3 protein is CASSLLGSETQYF. The CDR3 DNA reads as TGCGCCAGCAGCTTACTAGGGTCAGAGACCCAGTACTTC. J is TRBJ2-5 and V is TRBV5-1; tentative D call: TRBD2 (5 bases). Germline-derived CDR1 and CDR2 are SGHRS and YFSETQ. V lost 2 bases, J lost 4 bases, and 9 bases lay in between. The CDR3 consists of 13 residues.

The chain combines TRBV5-6 with TRBJ2-3, with D uncertain. The CDR3 sequence is 14 residues long. Germline assignment: CDR1 SGHDT and CDR2 YYEEEE. V shed 4 bases and J shed 1 base, with 10 bases lying between them. CDR3 residues: CASSPSDGTDTQYF. The CDR3 DNA sequence: TGTGCCAGCAGCCCCTCCGACGGCACAGATACGCAGTATTTT.

V gene TRBV2 combines with J gene TRBJ2-7; D is unresolved. Trimming pared 7 bases from V and 2 bases from J, leaving 15 bases between. Germline V gene sequence: CDR1 SNHLY, CDR2 FYNNEI. This CDR3 is built from 14 residues. The CDR3 is CASKEETPTYEQYF. The CDR3 coding sequence is TGTGCCAGCAAAGAAGAGACCCCGACCTACGAGCAGTACTTC.

The V call is TRBV7-3, the J call TRBJ2-1; D is possibly TRBD2 (5 bases). Trimming took off 5 bases at V and 4 bases at J, with 9 bases between the two ends. CDR1 is SGHTA and CDR2 is FQGTGA in the germline V gene. The CDR3 is 13 amino acids. CDR3 sequence reads: CASSPTGYNEQFF. In nucleotides, the CDR3 is TGTGCCAGCAGCCCCACGGGGTACAATGAGCAGTTCTTC. Full variable domain (rest looked up from reference TRBV7-3 and TRBJ2-1): GAGVSQTPSNKVTEKGKYVELRCDPISGHTALYWYRQSLGQGPEFLIYFQGTGAADDSGLPNDRFFAVRPEGSVSTLKIQRTERGDSAVYLCASSPTGYNEQFFGPGTRLTVL.

This chain uses TRBV19 with TRBJ1-6; no clear D. The germline CDR1 and CDR2 sequences are LNHDA and SQIVND (reference sequence). V lost 9 bases, J lost 0 bases, and 9 bases lay in between. This CDR3 comprises 14 residues. The CDR3, as DNA: TGTGCCAGAGACGGTGGCTCCTATAATTCACCCCTCCACTTT. Protein: CARDGGSYNSPLHF. The complete variable domain, with remaining parts taken from reference TRBV19 and TRBJ1-6, reads DGGITQSPKYLFRKEGQNVTLSCEQNLNHDAMYWYRQDPGQGLRLIYYSQIVNDFQKGDIAEGYSVSREKKESFPLTVTSAQKNPTAFYLCARDGGSYNSPLHFGNGTRLTVT.

The rearrangement links TRBV29-1 to TRBJ2-1; 7 nucleotides align to TRBD1. Unmatched junction bases numbered 8, after V lost 6 bases and J lost 6 bases. CDR1 is SQVTM and CDR2 is ANQGSEA in the germline V gene. The CDR3 sequence is 13 residues long. For the CDR3, the DNA is TGCAGCGTGCGGACAGGTTGGGGCAATGAGCAGTTCTTC. Its translation is CSVRTGWGNEQFF.

The J gene is TRBJ2-3, the V gene TRBV19, with 7 bases that match TRBD1. V lost 0 bases, J lost 2 bases, and 2 bases stayed unmatched. There are 15 residues in the CDR3. The V gene's germline CDR1 is LNHDA and CDR2 SQIVND (reference sequence). The CDR3 DNA follows: TGTGCCAGTAGTATAGAGACAGGGTTCACAGATACGCAGTATTTT. This gives the protein CASSIETGFTDTQYF.

V gene TRBV5-1 combines with J gene TRBJ1-1; D ambiguous. Germline V gene data show CDR1 as SGHRS and CDR2 as YFSETQ. V was shortened by 0 bases and J by 4 bases, with 10 bases between the two germline ends. This CDR3 is 14 amino acids long. The CDR3 here is CASSLAGVATEAFF. The CDR3 DNA follows: TGCGCCAGCAGCTTGGCCGGGGTTGCCACTGAAGCTTTCTTT.

The chain links TRBV9 to TRBJ1-2, with 9 bases lining up with TRBD1. The germline CDR1 and CDR2 sequences are SGDLS and YYNGEE. This CDR3 region has 16 residues. V lost 0 bases and J lost 2; bases outside the gene matches: 5. The CDR3 bases are TGTGCCAGCAGCGTAGCCCCCGGGACAGGGAACTATGGCTACACCTTC. Residues: CASSVAPGTGNYGYTF.

The chain combines TRBV30 with TRBJ1-6; D gene ambiguous. The germline gives CDR1 GTSNPN, CDR2 SVGIG (reference sequence). This CDR3 spans 13 amino acids. V was clipped by 0 bases and J by 5 bases, with 5 bases between them. The CDR3 nucleotides are TGTGCCTGGAGTGTCCAGGATAATTCACCCCTCCACTTT. Amino acids: CAWSVQDNSPLHF.

The V call is TRBV28, the J call TRBJ2-3, with D maybe TRBD2 (6 bases). V was shortened by 8 bases and J by 3 bases, with 21 bases between the two germline ends. Germline V CDR1 and CDR2: MDHEN, SYDVKM. The CDR3 is made up of 16 amino acids. The CDR3 coding sequence is TGTGCCAGCGATCCTTTGAGGGGACTCGGGACAGATACGCAGTATTTT. Amino acids: CASDPLRGLGTDTQYF. The full variable domain, rest sourced from reference TRBV28 and TRBJ2-3, is DVKVTQSSRYLVKRTGEKVFLECVQDMDHENMFWYRQDPGLGLRLIYFSYDVKMKEKGDIPEGYSVSREKKERFSLILESASTNQTSMYLCASDPLRGLGTDTQYFGPGTRLTVL.